This T cell receptor (beta chain) originates from a study of blood T cell repertoires in COVID-19. Across the study: Donors in the United States, Italy and Spain gave samples during acute or convalescent COVID-19. Sources were T cells, B-cell-depleted T cells, or PBMCs; the material itself was cDNA or gDNA.

In the original workflow: How many nucleated cells were present was estimated from reference gene primer amplification. Profiled with immunoSEQ multiplex PCR; TCRdb holds only in-frame clones, not every one. The V and J calls and clone size were taken over from that table, and D and trimming were inferred from the DNA. The data show 150,000 to 200,000 clones, roughly 86% seen once. The TCR was taken from a man aged 65 to 79 with acute or convalescent COVID-19. Sequenced input: peripheral blood.

The CDR3 sequence is CASSMEGAPIYEQYF. CDR3 coding DNA: TGCGCCAGCAGCATGGAGGGGGCGCCAATCTACGAGCAGTACTTC. The chain combines TRBV5-1 with TRBJ2-7; tentatively, D is TRBD1 (7 bases). CDR3 length equals 15 residues. The V end was cut by 4 bases, the J end by 3 bases, with 17 bases between. Germline V lookup: CDR1 SGHRS, CDR2 YFSETQ.